These T cell receptor beta chains were read from a single sample in a study of T cells after yellow fever vaccination. MiXCR, run by TCRdb on the 5' RACE reads, gives a single entry per CDR3 protein. The top ten clones hold around 23% of a sample with a few hundred thousand distinct CDR3 sequences, over 3.5% of them seen once. Sequencing used PBMCs, obtained 5 days after the yellow fever booster vaccination. These receptors were taken from a man between 18 and 29 years old who received the YFV17D yellow fever vaccine. Each CDR3 is given with its conserved first and last residue. The order of the fields is J gene, V gene, D gene, clone size, CDR3 protein, CDR3 DNA. D genes are given only for firm matches. Clone size is given for some rows only: seen once, a few or many times, or a class if the clone is expanded.

j_gene: TRBJ2-5; v_gene: TRBV20-1; d_gene: NA; abundance: few; CDR3aa: CSARLPGVRGGPEETQYF; CDR3nt: TGCAGTGCTAGACTACCGGGGGTCAGGGGGGGACCAGAGGAGACCCAGTACTTC
j_gene: TRBJ1-2; v_gene: TRBV12-3/TRBV12-4; d_gene: NA; abundance: few; CDR3aa: CASSQIGFAGQPFPLGYGYTF; CDR3nt: TGTGCCAGCAGTCAAATAGGGTTCGCAGGGCAGCCTTTCCCTCTGGGCTATGGCTACACCTTC
j_gene: TRBJ1-6; v_gene: TRBV7-2; d_gene: NA; abundance: NA; CDR3aa: CATHRDLTENSPLHF; CDR3nt: TGTGCCACCCACAGAGATCTTACGGAAAATTCACCCCTCCACTTT
j_gene: TRBJ2-7; v_gene: TRBV18; d_gene: NA; abundance: NA; CDR3aa: CASSPLSYEQYF; CDR3nt: TGTGCCAGCTCACCACTATCCTACGAGCAGTACTTC
j_gene: TRBJ2-1; v_gene: TRBV7-7; d_gene: NA; abundance: many; CDR3aa: CASSLGGGEQFF; CDR3nt: TGTGCCAGCAGTCTGGGGGGGGGCGAGCAGTTCTTC
j_gene: TRBJ1-2; v_gene: TRBV4-3; d_gene: TRBD1; abundance: NA; CDR3aa: CASGTGGYGYTF; CDR3nt: TGCGCCAGCGGAACAGGGGGCTATGGCTACACCTTC
j_gene: TRBJ1-1; v_gene: TRBV18; d_gene: NA; abundance: NA; CDR3aa: CASSLEHLNTEAFF; CDR3nt: TGTGCCAGCTCATTGGAACACCTGAACACTGAAGCTTTCTTT
j_gene: TRBJ2-3; v_gene: TRBV5-1; d_gene: NA; abundance: NA; CDR3aa: CASSLGQGNLLTYTDTQYF; CDR3nt: TGCGCCAGCAGCTTGGGGCAGGGGAATCTCCTCACTTATACAGATACGCAGTATTTT
j_gene: TRBJ2-1; v_gene: TRBV6-5; d_gene: TRBD2; abundance: NA; CDR3aa: CASSYPTGGVNEQFF; CDR3nt: TGTGCCAGCAGTTACCCTACGGGGGGGGTCAATGAGCAGTTCTTC
j_gene: TRBJ1-1; v_gene: TRBV20-1; d_gene: NA; abundance: many; CDR3aa: CSARGPGDTEAFF; CDR3nt: TGCAGTGCTAGAGGCCCAGGGGACACTGAAGCTTTCTTT
j_gene: TRBJ2-3; v_gene: TRBV5-6; d_gene: NA; abundance: few; CDR3aa: CASSLGGIKQYF; CDR3nt: TGTGCCAGCAGCTTGGGAGGAATCAAGCAGTATTTT
j_gene: TRBJ2-3; v_gene: TRBV15; d_gene: TRBD2; abundance: few; CDR3aa: CATRTSGTDTQYF; CDR3nt: TGTGCCACCAGGACTAGCGGCACAGATACGCAGTATTTT
j_gene: TRBJ1-1; v_gene: TRBV6-2/TRBV6-3; d_gene: NA; abundance: few; CDR3aa: CASRGGWTNTEAFF; CDR3nt: TGTGCCAGCAGGGGCGGATGGACGAACACTGAAGCTTTCTTT
j_gene: TRBJ1-1; v_gene: TRBV15; d_gene: NA; abundance: few; CDR3aa: CATSRETARGAEAFF; CDR3nt: TGTGCCACCAGCAGAGAGACAGCGAGGGGGGCTGAAGCTTTCTTT
j_gene: TRBJ2-5; v_gene: TRBV4-1; d_gene: NA; abundance: NA; CDR3aa: CASSQDLARRKKEAQYF; CDR3nt: TGCGCCAGCAGCCAAGATTTGGCCAGGAGAAAGAAAGAGGCCCAGTACTTC
j_gene: TRBJ2-5; v_gene: TRBV7-6; d_gene: NA; abundance: NA; CDR3aa: CASTPGFETQYF; CDR3nt: TGTGCCAGCACTCCGGGGTTTGAGACCCAGTACTTC
j_gene: TRBJ2-3; v_gene: TRBV10-2; d_gene: NA; abundance: many; CDR3aa: CATGGQTDTQYF; CDR3nt: TGCGCCACGGGGGGCCAGACAGATACGCAGTATTTT
j_gene: TRBJ2-5; v_gene: TRBV20-1; d_gene: NA; abundance: many; CDR3aa: CSARGGAPGTQYF; CDR3nt: TGCAGTGCTAGGGGGGGGGCCCCAGGGACCCAGTACTTC
j_gene: TRBJ1-1; v_gene: TRBV18; d_gene: NA; abundance: many; CDR3aa: CASSPPSRADTEAFF; CDR3nt: TGTGCCAGCTCACCACCTTCACGGGCCGACACTGAAGCTTTCTTT
j_gene: TRBJ2-4; v_gene: TRBV5-1; d_gene: NA; abundance: few; CDR3aa: CASSFRWGPKNIQYF; CDR3nt: TGCGCCAGCAGCTTCCGGTGGGGGCCCAAAAACATTCAGTACTTC
j_gene: TRBJ2-3; v_gene: TRBV11-2; d_gene: NA; abundance: NA; CDR3aa: CASSSLPGAGGDTQYF; CDR3nt: TGTGCCAGCAGCTCCCTTCCGGGGGCTGGGGGAGATACGCAGTATTTT
j_gene: TRBJ2-3; v_gene: TRBV7-2; d_gene: NA; abundance: NA; CDR3aa: CASSPYQMDTQYF; CDR3nt: TGTGCCAGCAGTCCATATCAAATGGATACGCAGTATTTT
j_gene: TRBJ1-6; v_gene: TRBV27; d_gene: TRBD1; abundance: NA; CDR3aa: CASSTDRSGPLHF; CDR3nt: TGTGCCAGCAGTACGGACAGGTCCGGACCCCTCCACTTT
j_gene: TRBJ2-3; v_gene: TRBV20-1; d_gene: NA; abundance: many; CDR3aa: CSASPSALADTQYF; CDR3nt: TGCAGTGCTAGCCCTAGCGCCCTCGCGGATACGCAGTATTTT
j_gene: TRBJ2-2; v_gene: TRBV18; d_gene: TRBD1; abundance: many; CDR3aa: CASSPPTGVNTGELFF; CDR3nt: TGTGCCAGCTCACCTCCGACAGGGGTGAACACCGGGGAGCTGTTTTTT
j_gene: TRBJ1-5; v_gene: TRBV28; d_gene: NA; abundance: few; CDR3aa: CASRYGGDNQPQHF; CDR3nt: TGTGCCAGCAGGTACGGAGGCGACAATCAGCCCCAGCATTTT
j_gene: TRBJ2-6; v_gene: TRBV6-5; d_gene: NA; abundance: few; CDR3aa: CASSTRGVGSNVLTF; CDR3nt: TGTGCCAGCAGTACGAGGGGAGTGGGTTCCAACGTCCTGACTTTC
j_gene: TRBJ2-1; v_gene: TRBV2; d_gene: TRBD2; abundance: NA; CDR3aa: CASSELAGATTYNEQFF; CDR3nt: TGTGCCAGCAGTGAACTAGCGGGGGCGACTACCTACAATGAGCAGTTCTTC
j_gene: TRBJ1-6; v_gene: TRBV6-5; d_gene: NA; abundance: few; CDR3aa: CASSYSLNSPLHF; CDR3nt: TGTGCCAGCAGTTACTCGCTCAATTCACCCCTCCACTTT
j_gene: TRBJ2-5; v_gene: TRBV7-8; d_gene: TRBD1; abundance: few; CDR3aa: CASGTAQETQYF; CDR3nt: TGTGCCAGTGGGACAGCTCAAGAGACCCAGTACTTC
j_gene: TRBJ2-7; v_gene: TRBV3-1; d_gene: NA; abundance: few; CDR3aa: CASSQSLAYEQYF; CDR3nt: TGTGCCAGCAGCCAATCGTTAGCTTACGAGCAGTACTTC
j_gene: TRBJ2-2; v_gene: TRBV27; d_gene: TRBD2; abundance: few; CDR3aa: CASSPSGGVNTGELFF; CDR3nt: TGTGCCAGCAGTCCGAGCGGGGGGGTGAACACCGGGGAGCTGTTTTTT
j_gene: TRBJ2-1; v_gene: TRBV4-3; d_gene: TRBD2; abundance: many; CDR3aa: CASSARTSGENEQFF; CDR3nt: TGCGCCAGCAGCGCCCGGACTAGCGGGGAGAATGAGCAGTTCTTC
j_gene: TRBJ1-1; v_gene: TRBV5-1; d_gene: TRBD1; abundance: NA; CDR3aa: CASSLQATGADEAFF; CDR3nt: TGCGCCAGCAGCTTGCAAGCGACAGGGGCTGATGAAGCTTTCTTT
j_gene: TRBJ1-2; v_gene: TRBV5-1; d_gene: NA; abundance: many; CDR3aa: CASSVGEYNYGYTF; CDR3nt: TGCGCCAGCAGCGTCGGCGAGTATAACTATGGCTACACCTTC
j_gene: TRBJ2-3; v_gene: TRBV5-5; d_gene: TRBD1; abundance: many; CDR3aa: CASSLETGPDTQYF; CDR3nt: TGTGCCAGCAGCTTGGAGACAGGGCCAGATACGCAGTATTTT
j_gene: TRBJ1-5; v_gene: TRBV4-3; d_gene: NA; abundance: NA; CDR3aa: CASSPLMGGNQPQHF; CDR3nt: TGCGCCAGCAGCCCTCTTATGGGTGGCAATCAGCCCCAGCATTTT
j_gene: TRBJ1-1; v_gene: TRBV29-1; d_gene: NA; abundance: many; CDR3aa: CSVGRMGKNTEAFF; CDR3nt: TGCAGCGTGGGGAGGATGGGGAAGAACACTGAAGCTTTCTTT
j_gene: TRBJ2-4; v_gene: TRBV7-2; d_gene: NA; abundance: many; CDR3aa: CASSFALPNIQYF; CDR3nt: TGTGCCAGCAGCTTTGCCCTTCCGAACATTCAGTACTTC
j_gene: TRBJ1-1; v_gene: TRBV5-1; d_gene: NA; abundance: many; CDR3aa: CASRSLQGRTEAFF; CDR3nt: TGCGCCAGCAGATCCCTACAGGGTAGGACTGAAGCTTTCTTT
j_gene: TRBJ2-5; v_gene: TRBV20-1; d_gene: TRBD1; abundance: few; CDR3aa: CSALGQQETQYF; CDR3nt: TGCAGTGCTTTGGGACAGCAAGAGACCCAGTACTTC
j_gene: TRBJ1-1; v_gene: TRBV6-5; d_gene: TRBD1; abundance: many; CDR3aa: CASSSRVTGGTEAFF; CDR3nt: TGTGCCAGCAGTTCCCGGGTGACAGGGGGCACTGAAGCTTTCTTT
j_gene: TRBJ2-5; v_gene: TRBV7-9; d_gene: NA; abundance: many; CDR3aa: CASRPAGETQYF; CDR3nt: TGTGCCAGCAGGCCTGCGGGGGAGACCCAGTACTTC
j_gene: TRBJ2-3; v_gene: TRBV5-1; d_gene: NA; abundance: many; CDR3aa: CASSGGGIHTDTQYF; CDR3nt: TGCGCCAGCAGCGGAGGGGGCATCCACACAGATACGCAGTATTTT
j_gene: TRBJ2-1; v_gene: TRBV5-1; d_gene: NA; abundance: many; CDR3aa: CASMDSYNEQFF; CDR3nt: TGCGCCAGCATGGACAGCTACAATGAGCAGTTCTTC
j_gene: TRBJ2-1; v_gene: TRBV15; d_gene: NA; abundance: few; CDR3aa: CATSREGASYNEQFF; CDR3nt: TGTGCCACCAGCAGAGAAGGGGCGTCCTACAATGAGCAGTTCTTC
j_gene: TRBJ2-7; v_gene: TRBV4-2; d_gene: TRBD1; abundance: many; CDR3aa: CASSQARTGGVYEQYF; CDR3nt: TGTGCCAGCAGCCAAGCCCGGACAGGGGGGGTTTACGAGCAGTACTTC
j_gene: TRBJ2-3; v_gene: TRBV24-1; d_gene: NA; abundance: many; CDR3aa: CATSEDRTDTQYF; CDR3nt: TGTGCCACCAGTGAAGACAGGACAGATACGCAGTATTTT
j_gene: TRBJ2-5; v_gene: TRBV20-1; d_gene: TRBD2; abundance: NA; CDR3aa: CSAIHLTGGAIETQYF; CDR3nt: TGCAGTGCTATACACCTTACGGGGGGGGCCATAGAGACCCAGTACTTC